Described below is a single T cell receptor beta chain sequence and its context. This sample was included in a study of T cell responses to AZD1222 COVID-19 vaccine. The CDR3 contains 14 residues. Germline V gene sequence: CDR1 MDHEN, CDR2 SYDVKM. V shed 7 bases, J shed 4 bases, and the junction held 6 bases outside the gene matches. TCRdb keeps only in-frame clones here, not all; method: immunoSEQ multiplex PCR. The sample consists of over 100,000 clones, about 88% of them appearing once. The specimen comprised peripheral blood, sampled on day 0 of AZD1222 vaccination. This TCR was recovered from an adult in good health. This chain links TRBV28 with TRBJ1-5; 8 nucleotides agree with TRBD1. CDR3 protein: CASTWTGNNQPQHF. Written as DNA, the CDR3 is TGTGCCAGCACGTGGACAGGGAATAATCAGCCCCAGCATTTT.